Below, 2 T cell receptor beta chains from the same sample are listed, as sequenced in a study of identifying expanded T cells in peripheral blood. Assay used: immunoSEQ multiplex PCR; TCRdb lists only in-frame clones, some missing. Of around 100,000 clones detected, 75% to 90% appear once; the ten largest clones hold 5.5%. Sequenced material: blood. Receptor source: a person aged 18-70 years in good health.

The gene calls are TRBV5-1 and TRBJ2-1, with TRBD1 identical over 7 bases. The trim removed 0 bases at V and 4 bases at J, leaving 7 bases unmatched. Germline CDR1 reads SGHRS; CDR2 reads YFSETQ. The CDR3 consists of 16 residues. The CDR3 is CASSLVLGQMYNEQFF. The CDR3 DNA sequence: TGCGCCAGCAGCTTGGTGCTGGGACAGATGTACAATGAGCAGTTCTTC.

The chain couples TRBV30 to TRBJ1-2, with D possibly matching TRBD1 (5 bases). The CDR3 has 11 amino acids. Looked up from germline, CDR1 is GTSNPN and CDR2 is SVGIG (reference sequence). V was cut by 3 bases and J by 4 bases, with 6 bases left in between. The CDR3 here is CAWSGGYGYTF. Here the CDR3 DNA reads TGTGCCTGGAGCGGGGGCTATGGCTACACCTTC.